This T cell receptor (beta chain) stems from a study of CD8+ T cells in alopecia areata. This clone was seen once. Treatment specified: oral pan-JAK inhibitor, 5-10 mg twice daily. Germline CDR1 MGHDK, CDR2 SYGVNS. V was clipped by 1 base and J by 6 bases, with 7 bases between them. The CDR3 spans 14 residues. After isolation, RNA underwent reverse transcription to generate cDNA as the sequencing template. Profiled with immunoSEQ multiplex PCR; TCRdb holds only in-frame clones, not every one. Counted here are about 200,000 clones, more than 45% occurring once; the ten biggest clones make up around 1.4%.

Here the sequenced sample was CD4+ T cells sorted from blood, taken at week 4, from a patient treated with tofacitinib. The chain joins TRBV25-1 to TRBJ1-6, with unresolved D. The clonotype was recovered from a human donor with alopecia areata. Here the CDR3 reads CASSEWSTNSPLHF. The CDR3 coding sequence is TGTGCCAGCAGTGAATGGAGCACTAATTCACCCCTCCACTTT.